Reported below is one T cell receptor (beta chain). V lost 4 bases and J lost 2; bases outside the gene matches: 4. Germline V gene sequence: CDR1 DFQATT, CDR2 SNEGSKA (reference sequence). The CDR3 extends over 13 amino acids. The data are from a study of neurological immune-mediated disorders. TCRdb used MiXCR to reprocess the 5' RACE reads, holding one entry per CDR3 protein. This table has tens of thousands of distinct CDR3 sequences, 1.9% appearing once. This sequence joins TRBV20-1 and TRBJ2-5; TRBD1 agrees at 7 bases. The sample consisted of PBMCs. The clonotype comes from a woman aged 40 to 50 with multiple sclerosis. CDR3 sequence (DNA): TGCAGTGCTACCCGACAGGGTCAAGAGACCCAGTACTTC. Its protein is CSATRQGQETQYF.